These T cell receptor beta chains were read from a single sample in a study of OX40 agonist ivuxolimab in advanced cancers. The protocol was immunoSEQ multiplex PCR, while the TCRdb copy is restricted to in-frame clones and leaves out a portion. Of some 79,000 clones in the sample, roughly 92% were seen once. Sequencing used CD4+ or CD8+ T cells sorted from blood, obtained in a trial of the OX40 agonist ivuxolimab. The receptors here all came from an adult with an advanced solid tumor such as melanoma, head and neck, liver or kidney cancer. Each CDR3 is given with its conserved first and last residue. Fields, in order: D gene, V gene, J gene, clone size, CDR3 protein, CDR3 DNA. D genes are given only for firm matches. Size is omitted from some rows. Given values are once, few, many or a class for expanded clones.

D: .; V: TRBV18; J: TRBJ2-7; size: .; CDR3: CASSPPVTGASSYEQYF; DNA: TGTGCCAGCTCACCACCGGTTACAGGAGCCAGCTCCTACGAGCAGTACTTC
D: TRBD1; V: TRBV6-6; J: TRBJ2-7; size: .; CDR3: CASKDQGAVYEQYF; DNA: TGTGCCAGCAAAGACCAGGGGGCTGTCTACGAGCAGTACTTC
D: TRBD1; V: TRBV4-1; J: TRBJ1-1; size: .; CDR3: CASSQGGQLNTEAFF; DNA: TGCGCCAGCAGCCAGGGGGGACAGTTGAACACTGAAGCTTTCTTT
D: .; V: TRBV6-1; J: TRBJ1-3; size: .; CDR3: CASSEESQTTLRNTIYF; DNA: TGTGCCAGCAGTGAAGAGTCTCAAACCACGCTGAGAAACACCATATATTTT
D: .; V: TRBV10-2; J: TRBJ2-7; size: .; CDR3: CASRAPEGTSYEQYF; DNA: TGCGCCAGCAGGGCTCCTGAGGGCACATCCTACGAGCAGTACTTC
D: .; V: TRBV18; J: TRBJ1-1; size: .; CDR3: CASSPGLSTEAFF; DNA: TGTGCCAGCTCGCCAGGGTTGAGCACTGAAGCTTTCTTT
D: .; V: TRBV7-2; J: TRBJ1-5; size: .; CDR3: CASSWGAGNQPQHF; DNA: TGTGCCAGCAGCTGGGGCGCCGGGAATCAGCCCCAGCATTTT
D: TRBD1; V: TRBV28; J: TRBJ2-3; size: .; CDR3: CASSRQGVDTQYF; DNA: TGTGCCAGCAGTAGACAGGGCGTAGATACGCAGTATTTT
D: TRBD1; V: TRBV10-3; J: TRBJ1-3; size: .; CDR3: CAIRQDRVSRNTIYF; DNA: TGTGCCATACGACAGGACAGGGTATCTAGAAACACCATATATTTT
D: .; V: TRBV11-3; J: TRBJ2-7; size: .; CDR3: CASSLSSWTSRSYEQYF; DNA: TGTGCCAGCAGCCTCAGCTCCTGGACCAGCAGATCCTACGAGCAGTACTTC
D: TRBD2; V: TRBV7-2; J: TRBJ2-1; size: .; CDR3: CASSRTSGSYNEQFF; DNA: TGTGCCAGCAGCCGAACTAGCGGGAGCTACAATGAGCAGTTCTTC
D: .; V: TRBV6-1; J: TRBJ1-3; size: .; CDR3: CAARRGDGNTIYF; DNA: TGTGCCGCACGCCGGGGAGATGGAAACACCATATATTTT
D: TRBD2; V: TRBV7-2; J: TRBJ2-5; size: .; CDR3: CASSLWPSGMETQYF; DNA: TGTGCCAGCAGCTTATGGCCTAGCGGGATGGAGACCCAGTACTTC
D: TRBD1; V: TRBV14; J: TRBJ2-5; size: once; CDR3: CASSAGGTQYF; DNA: TGTGCCAGCAGCGCAGGGGGGACCCAGTACTTC
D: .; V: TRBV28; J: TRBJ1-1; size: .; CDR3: CASSFQVLAEAFF; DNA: TGTGCCAGCAGTTTCCAGGTACTCGCGGAAGCTTTCTTT
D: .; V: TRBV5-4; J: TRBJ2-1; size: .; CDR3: CASSLTSSYNEQFF; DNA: TGTGCCAGCAGCTTGACTAGTTCCTACAATGAGCAGTTCTTC
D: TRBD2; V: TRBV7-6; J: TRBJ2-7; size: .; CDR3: CASSLAPVAGPYEQYF; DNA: TGTGCCAGCAGCTTAGCCCCGGTAGCGGGGCCCTACGAGCAGTACTTC
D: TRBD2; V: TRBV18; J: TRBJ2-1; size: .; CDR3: CASSPSGGNEQFF; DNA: TGTGCCAGCTCACCTTCGGGGGGAAATGAGCAGTTCTTC
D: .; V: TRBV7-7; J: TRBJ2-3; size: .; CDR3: CASSPGLMRTQYF; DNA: TGTGCCAGCAGCCCGGGCCTCATGAGGACGCAGTATTTT
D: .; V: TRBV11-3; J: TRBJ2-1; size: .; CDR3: CASSLGDINEQFF; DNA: TGTGCCAGCAGCCTGGGAGATATCAATGAGCAGTTCTTC
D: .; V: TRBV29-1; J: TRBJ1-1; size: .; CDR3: CSVKGGEWTEAFF; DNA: TGCAGCGTTAAGGGGGGGGAATGGACTGAAGCTTTCTTT
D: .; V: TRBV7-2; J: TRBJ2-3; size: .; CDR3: CASSPGRPTDTQYF; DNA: TGTGCCAGCAGCCCGGGACGCCCCACAGATACGCAGTATTTT
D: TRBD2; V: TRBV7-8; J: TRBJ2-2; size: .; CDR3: CASRTLAGGRGGELFF; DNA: TGTGCCAGCAGGACTCTAGCGGGAGGCAGGGGCGGGGAGCTGTTTTTT
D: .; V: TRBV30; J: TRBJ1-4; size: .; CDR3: CAWSLFELGEKLFF; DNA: TGTGCCTGGAGCCTCTTTGAGTTGGGGGAAAAACTGTTTTTT
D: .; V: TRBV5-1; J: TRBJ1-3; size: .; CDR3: CASSLVPGNTIYF; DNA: TGCGCCAGCAGCTTGGTTCCCGGAAACACCATATATTTT
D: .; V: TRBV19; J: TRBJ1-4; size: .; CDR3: CASSIQTGNNEKLFF; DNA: TGTGCCAGTAGTATACAGACAGGAAATAATGAAAAACTGTTTTTT
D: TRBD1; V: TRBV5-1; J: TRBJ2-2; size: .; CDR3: CASSLRQGPTGELFF; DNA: TGCGCCAGCAGCTTACGACAGGGACCCACCGGGGAGCTGTTTTTT
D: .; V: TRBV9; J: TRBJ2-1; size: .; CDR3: CASSPRSGSNEQFF; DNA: TGTGCCAGCAGCCCGCGGTCCGGGAGTAATGAGCAGTTCTTC
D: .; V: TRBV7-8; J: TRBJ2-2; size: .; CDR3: CASSLPQTAGELFF; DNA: TGTGCCAGCAGCCTACCTCAGACCGCCGGGGAGCTGTTTTTT
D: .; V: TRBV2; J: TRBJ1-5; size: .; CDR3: CASSEINQPQHF; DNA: TGTGCCAGCAGTGAGATAAATCAGCCCCAGCATTTT
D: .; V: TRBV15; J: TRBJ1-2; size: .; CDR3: CATSPRTDPYGYTF; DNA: TGTGCCACCAGCCCGCGGACAGATCCCTATGGCTACACCTTC
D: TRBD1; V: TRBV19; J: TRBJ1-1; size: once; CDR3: CASSIEGTGTEAFF; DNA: TGTGCCAGTAGTATAGAAGGGACAGGGACTGAAGCTTTCTTT
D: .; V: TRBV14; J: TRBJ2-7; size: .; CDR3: CASSQASRVGEQYF; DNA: TGTGCCAGCAGCCAAGCCAGCAGGGTAGGCGAGCAGTACTTC
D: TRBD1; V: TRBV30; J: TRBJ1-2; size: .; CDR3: CAGNRGTNYGYTF; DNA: TGTGCCGGAAACAGGGGAACTAACTATGGCTACACCTTC
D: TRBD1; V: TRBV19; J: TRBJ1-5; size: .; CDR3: CASSMKGQGLHQPQHF; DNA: TGTGCCAGTAGTATGAAGGGACAGGGTTTACATCAGCCCCAGCATTTT
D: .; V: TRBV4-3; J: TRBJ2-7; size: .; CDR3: CASSQDGGRHEQYF; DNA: TGCGCCAGCAGCCAAGATGGGGGGAGGCACGAGCAGTACTTC
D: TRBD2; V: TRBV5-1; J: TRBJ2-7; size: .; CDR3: CASSLTGTSGAYEQYF; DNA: TGCGCCAGCAGCTTAACCGGGACTAGCGGGGCCTACGAGCAGTACTTC
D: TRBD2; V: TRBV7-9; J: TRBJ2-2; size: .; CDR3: CASSASGTSFGAGELFF; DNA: TGTGCCAGCTCCGCCTCCGGGACTAGCTTTGGCGCCGGGGAGCTGTTTTTT
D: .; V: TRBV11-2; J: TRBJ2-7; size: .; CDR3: CASSFHWEQYF; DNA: TGTGCCAGCAGCTTCCACTGGGAGCAGTACTTC
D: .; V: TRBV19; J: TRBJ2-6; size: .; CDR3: CASSPPRAGIFSGANVLTF; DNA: TGTGCCAGTAGTCCCCCCCGGGCAGGAATCTTCTCTGGGGCCAACGTCCTGACTTTC
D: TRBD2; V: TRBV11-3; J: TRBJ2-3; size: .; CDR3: CASSLAGLASTDTQYF; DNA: TGTGCCAGCAGCTTAGCGGGACTAGCGAGCACAGATACGCAGTATTTT
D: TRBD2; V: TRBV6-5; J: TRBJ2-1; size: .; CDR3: CASSSGTTLGEQFF; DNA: TGTGCCAGCAGTTCCGGGACTACCCTCGGTGAGCAGTTCTTC
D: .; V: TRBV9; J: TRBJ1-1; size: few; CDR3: CASSDARMANTEAFF; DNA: TGTGCCAGCAGCGACGCCCGCATGGCGAACACTGAAGCTTTCTTT
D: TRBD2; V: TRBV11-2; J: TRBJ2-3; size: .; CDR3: CASSSPNRASGSLADTQYF; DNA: TGTGCCAGCAGCTCACCCAACCGGGCTAGCGGGAGCTTAGCAGATACGCAGTATTTT
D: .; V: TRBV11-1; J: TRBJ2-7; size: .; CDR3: CASSLARQGYDEQYF; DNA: TGTGCCAGCAGCTTAGCGCGGCAGGGGTATGACGAGCAGTACTTC
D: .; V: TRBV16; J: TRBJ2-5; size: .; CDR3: CASSPDKPQETQYF; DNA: TGTGCCAGCAGCCCGGACAAGCCCCAAGAGACCCAGTACTTC
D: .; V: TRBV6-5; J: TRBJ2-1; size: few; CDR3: CASSRGPQKEQFF; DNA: TGTGCCAGCAGCCGAGGACCGCAGAAGGAGCAGTTCTTC
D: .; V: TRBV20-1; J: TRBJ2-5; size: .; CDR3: CSAIPQETQYF; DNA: TGCAGTGCTATACCGCAAGAGACCCAGTACTTC
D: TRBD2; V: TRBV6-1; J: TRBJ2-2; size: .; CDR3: CASSGLAANTGELFF; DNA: TGTGCCAGCAGTGGACTAGCGGCGAACACCGGGGAGCTGTTTTTT
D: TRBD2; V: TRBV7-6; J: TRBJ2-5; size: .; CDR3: CASSLGGREETQYF; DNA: TGTGCCAGCAGCTTAGGCGGGAGGGAGGAGACCCAGTACTTC
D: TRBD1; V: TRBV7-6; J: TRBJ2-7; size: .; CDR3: CASSLAGTGPYEQYF; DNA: TGTGCCAGCAGCTTAGCAGGGACAGGGCCCTACGAGCAGTACTTC
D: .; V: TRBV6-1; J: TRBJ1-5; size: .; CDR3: CASSPPRRGSQPQHF; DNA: TGTGCCAGCAGTCCCCCGAGAAGGGGAAGTCAGCCCCAGCATTTT
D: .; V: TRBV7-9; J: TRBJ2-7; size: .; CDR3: CASSLAGAVGDLEQYF; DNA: TGTGCCAGCAGCTTGGCGGGGGCGGTTGGGGACCTCGAGCAGTACTTC
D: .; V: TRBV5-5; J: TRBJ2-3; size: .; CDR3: CASSLAGGSNTQYF; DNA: TGTGCCAGCAGCTTGGCGGGGGGCAGCAATACGCAGTATTTT
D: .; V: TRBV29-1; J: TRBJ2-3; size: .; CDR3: CSVVGDGTDTQYF; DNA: TGCAGCGTTGTCGGGGATGGCACAGATACGCAGTATTTT
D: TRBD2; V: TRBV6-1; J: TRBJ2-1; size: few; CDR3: CASSDPSGSYNEQFF; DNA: TGTGCCAGCAGTGACCCTAGCGGCTCCTACAATGAGCAGTTCTTC
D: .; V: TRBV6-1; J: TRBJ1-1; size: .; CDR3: CASTGQSDTEAFF; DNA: TGTGCCAGCACTGGACAGTCTGACACTGAAGCTTTCTTT
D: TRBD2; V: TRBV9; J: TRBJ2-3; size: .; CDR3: CASSVSGRSPTDTQYF; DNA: TGTGCCAGCAGCGTAAGCGGGAGGTCCCCCACAGATACGCAGTATTTT
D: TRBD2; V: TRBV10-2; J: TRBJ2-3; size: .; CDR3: CASRQTSGSGGQKDTQYF; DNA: TGCGCCAGCAGGCAGACTAGCGGGAGTGGGGGGCAGAAAGATACGCAGTATTTT
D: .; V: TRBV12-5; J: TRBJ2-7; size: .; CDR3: CASGLFRAGLYEQYF; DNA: TGTGCTAGTGGTTTGTTTCGGGCGGGCCTGTACGAGCAGTACTTC